Listed below are T cell receptor beta chains from one sample, sequenced in a study of identical twins. TCRdb passed the 5' RACE reads through MiXCR, listing each CDR3 protein once. The repertoire holds around 670,000 distinct CDR3 sequences, with around 5.7% as singletons. Sequencing input: naive T cells sorted from blood. The receptors here all came from a man aged 18 to 30 in good health. Both conserved end residues are part of each CDR3. The order of the fields is clone size, V gene, D gene, J gene, CDR3 DNA, CDR3 protein. D genes are given only for firm matches. The size entry is marked missing in some rows and otherwise reads once, few, many or a size class.

-	TRBV4-1	TRBD2	TRBJ2-7	TGCGCCAGCAGCCAGAAAGGACTAGCGGGACTGCAGTACTTC	CASSQKGLAGLQYF
many	TRBV15	TRBD2	TRBJ2-1	TGTGCCACCAGCTCGGGCAGCGGGAGTTACAATGAGCAGTTCTTC	CATSSGSGSYNEQFF
few	TRBV6-5	-	TRBJ1-1	TGTGCCAGCAGTTACGGGAAAAAGAACACTGAAGCTTTCTTT	CASSYGKKNTEAFF
-	TRBV6-5	TRBD2	TRBJ2-3	TGTGCCAGCAGTTACTACGGCGGGAGGGTGGAAGATACGCAGTATTTT	CASSYYGGRVEDTQYF
-	TRBV20-1	-	TRBJ2-1	TGCAGTGCTAGAGATTTGTCTCTAGCGTACTACAATGAGCAGTTCTTC	CSARDLSLAYYNEQFF
many	TRBV20-1	-	TRBJ2-2	TGCAGTGCTAGAGACGGGGCCTCCAACACCGGGGAGCTGTTTTTT	CSARDGASNTGELFF
-	TRBV7-9	TRBD2	TRBJ2-1	TGTGCCAGCAGCTTATACGGACTAGATGAGCAGTTCTTC	CASSLYGLDEQFF
many	TRBV6-1	TRBD2	TRBJ2-3	TGTGCCAGCAGAGACCTAACTAGCGGAAGCACAGATACGCAGTATTTT	CASRDLTSGSTDTQYF
few	TRBV15	TRBD2	TRBJ2-1	TGTGCCACCAGCGCCACCGGGACTAGCGGCAATGAGCAGTTCTTC	CATSATGTSGNEQFF
many	TRBV30	-	TRBJ2-3	TGTGCCTGGGGACCCGCAGATACGCAGTATTTT	CAWGPADTQYF
-	TRBV6-1	TRBD2	TRBJ2-1	TGTGCCAGCAGTGGTAGGACTAGCGGGAGATTTGAGCAGTTCTTC	CASSGRTSGRFEQFF
-	TRBV2	TRBD2	TRBJ2-5	TGTGCCAGCGGAGGACTAGTGGAGACCCAGTACTTC	CASGGLVETQYF
many	TRBV20-1	TRBD1	TRBJ2-7	TGCAGTGCTGGGACAGGGTACTACGAGCAGTACTTC	CSAGTGYYEQYF
once	TRBV7-3	TRBD2	TRBJ2-1	TGTGCCAGCAGCTGGGGGAGCGGGAGGGGCTACAATGAGCAGTTCTTC	CASSWGSGRGYNEQFF
many	TRBV20-1	TRBD2	TRBJ2-1	TGCAGTGCTAGACCCTTAGCGGGAATAAGGAATGAGCAGTTCTTC	CSARPLAGIRNEQFF
many	TRBV24-1	-	TRBJ2-1	TGTGCCACCAGGAATAGCGATTACAATGAGCAGTTCTTC	CATRNSDYNEQFF
many	TRBV27	TRBD2	TRBJ2-2	TGTGCCAGCAGTTTAGCGGGACTATACACCGGGGAGCTGTTTTTT	CASSLAGLYTGELFF
many	TRBV5-1	TRBD2	TRBJ2-5	TGCGCCAGCAGCTTGATGGCGGGAGTTGGAGAGACCCAGTACTTC	CASSLMAGVGETQYF
-	TRBV7-9	-	TRBJ1-2	TGTGCCAGCAGCGGGACCGCTGCTAACTATGGCTACACCTTC	CASSGTAANYGYTF
many	TRBV6-1	TRBD1	TRBJ1-5	TGTGCCAGCAGTGAAGTGGGACAGGTAGCCCAGCATTTT	CASSEVGQVAQHF
few	TRBV27	TRBD2	TRBJ2-2	TGTGCCAGCAGTTTCCAGCGGGAGTCCCCCGGGGAGCTGTTTTTT	CASSFQRESPGELFF